This passage covers 8 T cell receptor beta chains from one sample sequenced in a study of T cells after yellow fever vaccination. TCRdb re-analysed the 5' RACE reads in MiXCR, keeping a single row per CDR3 protein. The sample records approximately 510,000 distinct CDR3 sequences, just over 20% being singletons. The starting material was PBMCs, obtained 20 to 25 days after the first yellow fever vaccination. These receptors came from a man aged 18 to 29 who received the YFV17D yellow fever vaccine.

The J gene is TRBJ2-1, the V gene TRBV28; 7 bases are shared with TRBD1. This CDR3 comprises 14 residues. V shed 4 bases and J 14 bases; nucleotides not matched to a gene: 14. The germline V gene has CDR1 MDHEN and CDR2 SYDVKM. The CDR3 DNA reads as TGTGCCAGCAGTTCCCCCTTCGACAGGGTATATGAGTTCTTC. This translates into CASSSPFDRVYEFF.

The rearrangement uses TRBV20-1 and TRBJ1-5; D is undetermined. The CDR3 length is 15 residues. The germline V and J ends were trimmed by 1 base and 0 bases, with 10 bases remaining between them. The germline V gene encodes CDR1 DFQATT and CDR2 SNEGSKA (reference sequence). Here the CDR3 reads CSARVDTASNQPQHF. Written as DNA, the CDR3 is TGCAGTGCTAGAGTCGACACTGCTAGCAATCAGCCCCAGCATTTT.

The rearrangement joins TRBV9 to TRBJ2-1; D is possibly TRBD1 (5 bases). Trimming took off 4 bases at V and 1 base at J, with 9 bases between the two ends. The CDR3 consists of 14 residues. Germline-derived CDR1 and CDR2 are SGDLS and YYNGEE. The CDR3 coding sequence is TGTGCCAGCAGCCTGACAGCATCCTACAATGAGCAGTTCTTC. Its protein is CASSLTASYNEQFF.

This clonotype was seen at least ten times. The chain carries TRBV20-1 and TRBJ2-2; tentatively, D is TRBD2 (7 bases). Trimming stripped 2 bases from V and 7 bases from J, with 17 bases between. CDR1 and CDR2 from the germline V gene are DFQATT and SNEGSKA (reference sequence). This CDR3 region has 15 residues. CDR3 DNA: TGCAGTGCTAGATCGGGGGGCGCATTGGGCGGGGAGCTGTTTTTT. This sequence encodes CSARSGGALGGELFF.

The chain employs TRBV11-2 and TRBJ2-3; 12 nucleotides line up with TRBD2. The CDR3 runs 17 residues. The V and J ends lost 5 bases and 2 bases, in that order; junction bases with no gene match: 8. The germline CDR1 and CDR2 sequences are SGHAT and FQNNGV. CDR3 sequence reads: CASSKTSGGPFTDTQYF. CDR3 DNA sequence: TGTGCCAGCAGCAAGACTAGCGGGGGACCATTCACAGATACGCAGTATTTT.

As regards this clonotype: The junction differs from germline at one of its ends, possibly a read error. This chain connects TRBV7-7 to TRBJ2-2; no clear D. The CDR3 consists of 14 residues. Per the germline V gene, CDR1 is SSHAT and CDR2 is FNYEAQ (reference sequence). CDR3 bases: TGTGCTAGCAGCTTATTCGTTGACACCGGGGAGCTGTTTTTT. This codes for CASSLFVDTGELFF.

J is TRBJ1-2 and V is TRBV19; no definite D call. Germline V gene sequence: CDR1 LNHDA, CDR2 SQIVND (reference sequence). CDR3 length equals 12 residues. Trimming took off 8 bases at V and 4 bases at J, with 11 bases between the two ends. CDR3 in DNA: TGTGCCAGTTCAAGAGTCCTCTATGGCTACACCTTC. This encodes CASSRVLYGYTF. The variable domain in full, with the rest retrieved from reference TRBV19 and TRBJ1-2, is DGGITQSPKYLFRKEGQNVTLSCEQNLNHDAMYWYRQDPGQGLRLIYYSQIVNDFQKGDIAEGYSVSREKKESFPLTVTSAQKNPTAFYLCASSRVLYGYTFGSGTRLTVV.

This clonotype was observed a handful of times. This chain connects TRBV5-1 to TRBJ2-7; maybe TRBD1 (5 bases). This CDR3 is 17 amino acids long. Trimming removed 7 bases at V and 5 bases at J, with 28 bases between. Germline V gives CDR1 SGHRS, CDR2 YFSETQ. The CDR3 DNA reads TGCGCCAGCGGAAGTGGGGCCAGGGCCCTGTCCTTGGACGAGCAGTACTTC. It specifies CASGSGARALSLDEQYF.